Below, 25 T cell receptor beta chains from the same sample are listed, as sequenced in a study of cytomegalovirus exposure and HLA in healthy donors. The study ran its PCR with 60 Vbeta and 13 Jbeta primers. Measured with immunoSEQ multiplex PCR; TCRdb has only the in-frame clones, and not every one. The sample lists tens of thousands of clones; around three quarters were seen once. Sequences were obtained from PBMCs. The source of these receptors is a man aged 35 to 55 in good health and CMV-seronegative.

This clone has only a few counts. The chain couples TRBV7-2 to TRBJ2-2, with 7 bases identical to TRBD2. CDR1 is SGHTA, CDR2 FQGNSA, per germline. V dropped 5 bases and J dropped 5; count of bases not matched to a gene: 11. The CDR3 spans 16 residues. The CDR3 DNA reads TGTGCCAGCAGCAAACATCGCCCGGGGGGAACCGGGGAGCTGTTTTTT. It codes for CASSKHRPGGTGELFF. Full variable domain (outside the CDR3, taken from reference TRBV7-2 and TRBJ2-2): GAGVSQSPSNKVTEKGKDVELRCDPISGHTALYWYRQSLGQGLEFLIYFQGNSAPDKSGLPSDRFSAERTGGSVSTLTIQRTQQEDSAVYLCASSKHRPGGTGELFFGEGSRLTVL.

The chain employs TRBV5-1 and TRBJ2-1; maybe TRBD2 (6 bases). The germline gives CDR1 SGHRS, CDR2 YFSETQ. The ends were cut back, 4 bases at V and 1 base at J, with 15 bases in the middle. The CDR3 runs 16 residues. Here the CDR3 reads CASSKNSAGSYNEQFF. In DNA, the CDR3 is TGCGCCAGCAGCAAAAATAGCGCGGGGTCCTACAATGAGCAGTTCTTC. Using reference TRBV5-1 and TRBJ2-1 for the parts outside the CDR3, the full variable domain is KAGVTQTPRYLIKTRGQQVTLSCSPISGHRSVSWYQQTPGQGLQFLFEYFSETQRNKGNFPGRFSGRQFSNSRSEMNVSTLELGDSALYLCASSKNSAGSYNEQFFGPGTRLTVL.

The chain has TRBV7-9 and TRBJ2-1, with D maybe TRBD1 (5 bases). Trimming removed 5 bases at V and 6 bases at J, with 20 bases between. The CDR3 contains 16 residues. Germline V gives CDR1 SEHNR, CDR2 FQNEAQ (reference sequence). CDR3 protein: CASSPPATGRGNEQFF. DNA of the CDR3: TGTGCCAGCAGCCCCCCGGCTACTGGAAGGGGCAATGAGCAGTTCTTC. Using reference TRBV7-9 and TRBJ2-1 for the parts outside the CDR3, the full variable domain is DTGVSQNPRHKITKRGQNVTFRCDPISEHNRLYWYRQTLGQGPEFLTYFQNEAQLEKSRLLSDRFSAERPKGSFSTLEIQRTEQGDSAMYLCASSPPATGRGNEQFFGPGTRLTVL.

The chain couples TRBV4-1 to TRBJ1-4, with TRBD1 matching over 9 bases. Unmatched junction bases numbered 12, after V lost 2 bases and J lost 8 bases. This CDR3 comprises 17 residues. CDR1 MGHRA and CDR2 YSYEKL come from the germline V gene. CDR3 loop: CASSQIPPGTGKEKLFF. The CDR3 DNA sequence: TGCGCCAGCAGCCAAATTCCTCCAGGGACAGGGAAAGAAAAACTGTTTTTT.

The J gene is TRBJ1-4, the V gene TRBV23-1, with no clear D. TRBV23-1 is treated as an ORF (open reading frame) with a function not yet certain. Trimming shortened V by 6 bases and J by 4 bases, and 15 bases separated the two germline ends. This CDR3 region has 15 residues. The CDR3 sequence: CASSPLWSHNEKLFF. The CDR3 DNA follows: TGCGCCAGCAGCCCTTTATGGAGTCATAATGAAAAACTGTTTTTT.

This sequence joins TRBV11-2 and TRBJ2-3, with 10 nucleotides matching TRBD2. The CDR3 runs 17 residues. The germline gives CDR1 SGHAT, CDR2 FQNNGV. V shed 3 bases and J 6 bases; nucleotides not matched to a gene: 12. Here the CDR3 DNA reads TGTGCCAGCAGCTTGGCCACGAAGCGGGAGGGCCCCGATACGCAGTATTTT. Translating it yields CASSLATKREGPDTQYF. Full variable domain (missing parts from reference TRBV11-2 and TRBJ2-3): EAGVAQSPRYKIIEKRQSVAFWCNPISGHATLYWYQQILGQGPKLLIQFQNNGVVDDSQLPKDRFSAERLKGVDSTLKIQPAKLEDSAVYLCASSLATKREGPDTQYFGPGTRLTVL.

The chain links TRBV18 to TRBJ1-2, with 9 bases identical to TRBD1. The CDR3 contains 15 residues. CDR1 and CDR2 from the germline V gene are KGHSH and LQKENI. The trim removed 2 bases at V and 6 bases at J, leaving 7 bases unmatched. CDR3 protein: CASSPADRGFNGYTF. CDR3 nucleotide sequence: TGTGCCAGCTCACCAGCGGACAGGGGATTCAATGGCTACACCTTC.

The CDR3 loop is CASSRGSNYGYTF. The CDR3 DNA follows: TGTGCCAGCAGTCGGGGTAGCAACTATGGCTACACCTTC. The V gene is TRBV6-1, the J gene TRBJ1-2, with D hard to call. Germline V gives CDR1 MNHNS, CDR2 SASEGT. The CDR3 loop spans 13 amino acids. V was pared by 5 bases and J by 2 bases, with 9 bases between.

V gene TRBV9 combines with J gene TRBJ1-3, with TRBD1 matching over 8 bases. This CDR3 has 18 residues. Per germline, CDR1 SGDLS and CDR2 YYNGEE. With 4 bases clipped from V and 2 bases from J, the junction kept 14 bases outside the gene matches. CDR3 residues: CASSHPETGVGAGNTIYF. For the CDR3, the DNA is TGTGCCAGCAGCCACCCTGAGACAGGGGTTGGAGCTGGAAACACCATATATTTT.

The chain joins TRBV2 to TRBJ1-1; 10 bases are a match to TRBD1. The CDR3 totals 13 residues. Unmatched junction bases numbered 4, after V lost 8 bases and J lost 4 bases. Germline-derived CDR1 and CDR2 are SNHLY and FYNNEI. The CDR3 DNA is TGTGCCAGCGGACGGACAGGGGGCACTGAAGCTTTCTTT. This sequence encodes CASGRTGGTEAFF.

V and J are TRBV29-1 and TRBJ1-2, with unresolved D. The CDR3 is 11 amino acids. V lost 2 bases and J lost 4, with 5 bases in between. The germline V gene encodes CDR1 SQVTM and CDR2 ANQGSEA. In DNA form, the CDR3 reads TGCAGCGTTGAACAGCGCTATGGCTACACCTTC. This translates into CSVEQRYGYTF.

The genes are TRBV10-3 and TRBJ2-7; 9 bases are shared with TRBD1. Losses at the gene ends were 8 bases for V and 2 bases for J; bases not matched to a gene: 10. From germline, CDR1 is ENHRY and CDR2 SYGVKD. The CDR3 sequence is 15 residues long. The DNA of the CDR3 is TGTGCCATCTCCCCGACAGGGGGGGGCCCCTACGAGCAGTACTTC. Translating it yields CAISPTGGGPYEQYF.

The J gene is TRBJ2-7, the V gene TRBV6-6; TRBD2 matches at 11 bases. Germline CDR1 reads MNHNY; CDR2 reads SVGAGI (reference sequence). V gave up 5 bases and J gave up 2 bases; unmatched junction bases: 5. This CDR3 has 15 amino acids. The DNA for the CDR3 is TGTGCCAGCAGTCTTCTAGCGGGAGGCACCTACGAGCAGTACTTC. Protein product: CASSLLAGGTYEQYF.

This chain joins TRBV5-1 and TRBJ2-1; possible D gene TRBD2, 5 bases. V lost 1 base and J 1 base, leaving 6 bases between the germline ends. CDR1 is SGHRS and CDR2 is YFSETQ in the germline V gene. The CDR3 covers 14 residues. CDR3 nucleotides: TGCGCCAGCAGCTTGCGGGAATCCTACAATGAGCAGTTCTTC. The encoded protein is CASSLRESYNEQFF. The entire variable domain, with the rest obtained from reference TRBV5-1 and TRBJ2-1, is as follows: KAGVTQTPRYLIKTRGQQVTLSCSPISGHRSVSWYQQTPGQGLQFLFEYFSETQRNKGNFPGRFSGRQFSNSRSEMNVSTLELGDSALYLCASSLRESYNEQFFGPGTRLTVL.

This chain connects TRBV20-1 to TRBJ1-1; perhaps TRBD1 as D (6 bases). Germline V gives CDR1 DFQATT, CDR2 SNEGSKA (reference sequence). The length of the CDR3 is 10 residues. Deletions cut 6 bases from V and 7 bases from J, with 9 bases between. CDR3 bases: TGCAGTGCAGCAGGGGTTGAAGCTTTCTTT. Translation: CSAAGVEAFF.

A few counts support this clone. This rearrangement joins TRBV6-5 to TRBJ2-2, with TRBD2 matching 8 bases. This CDR3 has 14 amino acids. CDR1 and CDR2 (germline): MNHEY, SVGAGI. The junction had 6 bases not matched to a gene; V was cut back by 7 bases and J by 5 bases. The CDR3 DNA sequence: TGTGCCAGCAAAAGCGGGAGTGTTACCGGGGAGCTGTTTTTT. This translates into CASKSGSVTGELFF.

The V gene is TRBV4-1, the J gene TRBJ2-1; a possible D gene is TRBD2 (6 bases). Germline CDR1 is MGHRA and CDR2 is YSYEKL. The CDR3 covers 15 residues. Trimming cost V 2 bases and J 5 bases, with 13 bases left between them. The CDR3: CASSQFPGTDNEQFF. Here the CDR3 DNA reads TGCGCCAGCAGCCAATTCCCTGGGACTGACAATGAGCAGTTCTTC.

This chain joins TRBV19 and TRBJ1-4; unclear D gene. CDR3 length: 14 amino acids. V was cut by 6 bases and J by 0 bases, with 8 bases left in between. CDR1 is LNHDA and CDR2 is SQIVND in the germline V gene (reference sequence). The CDR3 coding sequence is TGTGCCAGTAGCCCCTTAACAACTAATGAAAAACTGTTTTTT. Protein sequence: CASSPLTTNEKLFF.

The gene calls are TRBV28 and TRBJ2-5; D is uncertain. Trimming pared 6 bases from V and 1 base from J, leaving 15 bases between. This CDR3 comprises 15 residues. The germline CDR1 and CDR2 sequences are MDHEN and SYDVKM. In DNA form, the CDR3 reads TGTGCCAGCAGATCCCCTTTTCCGGGCCAAGAGACCCAGTACTTC. Translation gives CASRSPFPGQETQYF.

The V and J genes are TRBV5-6 and TRBJ2-7, with D maybe TRBD2 (7 bases). The germline CDR1 and CDR2 sequences are SGHDT and YYEEEE. The V gene lost 4 bases and the J gene lost 4 bases, with 21 bases spanning the gap. CDR3 length equals 16 residues. Here the CDR3 reads CASSKGGWRPGYEQYF. Written as DNA, the CDR3 is TGTGCCAGCAGCAAGGGGGGGTGGCGGCCCGGGTACGAGCAGTACTTC.

This clone was picked up one time. One end of the junction does not line up with germline, which may come from a read error. The same CDR3 arises from other DNA sequences in this sample as well. V and J are TRBV27 and TRBJ2-7, with 7 bases fitting TRBD2. This CDR3 is built from 15 residues. Germline values: CDR1 MNHEY, CDR2 SMNVEV (reference sequence). CDR3 sequence: CASSLYWRETYEQYF. DNA of the CDR3: TGCGCCAGCAGTTTATATTGGCGGGAGACCTACGAGCAGTACTTC.

The rearrangement joins TRBV28 to TRBJ2-7, with a possible D match to TRBD1 (6 bases). CDR3 length: 15 amino acids. V was pared by 7 bases and J by 0 bases, with 16 bases between. Germline V lookup: CDR1 MDHEN, CDR2 SYDVKM. CDR3 sequence reads: CASNPSGVGSYEQYF. CDR3 coding DNA: TGTGCCAGCAACCCTTCAGGGGTAGGCTCCTACGAGCAGTACTTC.

This sequence joins TRBV5-1 and TRBJ2-7; 7 nucleotides align to TRBD1. This CDR3 has 14 residues. CDR1 and CDR2 (germline): SGHRS, YFSETQ. V lost 0 bases and J lost 6; bases outside the gene matches: 6. CDR3 nucleotides: TGCGCCAGCAGCTTGGGACAGGGAACCCTCGAGCAGTACTTC. As protein: CASSLGQGTLEQYF.

The chain carries TRBV11-1 and TRBJ2-7, with TRBD2 matching 8 bases. V gave up 5 bases and J gave up 2 bases; unmatched junction bases: 8. The CDR3 loop spans 15 amino acids. Per germline, CDR1 SGHAT and CDR2 FQDESV (reference sequence). CDR3 residues: CASSRTGTSAYEQYF. The CDR3 bases are TGTGCCAGCAGCAGGACCGGGACTAGTGCCTACGAGCAGTACTTC.

This clone was detected a few times. The V and J genes are TRBV4-2 and TRBJ1-1, with 8 bases that match TRBD1. The CDR3 consists of 14 residues. The germline V gene encodes CDR1 LGHNA and CDR2 YNFKEQ. The V gene end was trimmed by 0 bases and the J gene end by 6 bases; junction bases not matched to a gene: 3. CDR3 residues: CASSQEDRAAEAFF. DNA of the CDR3: TGTGCCAGCAGCCAAGAGGACAGGGCCGCTGAAGCTTTCTTT.